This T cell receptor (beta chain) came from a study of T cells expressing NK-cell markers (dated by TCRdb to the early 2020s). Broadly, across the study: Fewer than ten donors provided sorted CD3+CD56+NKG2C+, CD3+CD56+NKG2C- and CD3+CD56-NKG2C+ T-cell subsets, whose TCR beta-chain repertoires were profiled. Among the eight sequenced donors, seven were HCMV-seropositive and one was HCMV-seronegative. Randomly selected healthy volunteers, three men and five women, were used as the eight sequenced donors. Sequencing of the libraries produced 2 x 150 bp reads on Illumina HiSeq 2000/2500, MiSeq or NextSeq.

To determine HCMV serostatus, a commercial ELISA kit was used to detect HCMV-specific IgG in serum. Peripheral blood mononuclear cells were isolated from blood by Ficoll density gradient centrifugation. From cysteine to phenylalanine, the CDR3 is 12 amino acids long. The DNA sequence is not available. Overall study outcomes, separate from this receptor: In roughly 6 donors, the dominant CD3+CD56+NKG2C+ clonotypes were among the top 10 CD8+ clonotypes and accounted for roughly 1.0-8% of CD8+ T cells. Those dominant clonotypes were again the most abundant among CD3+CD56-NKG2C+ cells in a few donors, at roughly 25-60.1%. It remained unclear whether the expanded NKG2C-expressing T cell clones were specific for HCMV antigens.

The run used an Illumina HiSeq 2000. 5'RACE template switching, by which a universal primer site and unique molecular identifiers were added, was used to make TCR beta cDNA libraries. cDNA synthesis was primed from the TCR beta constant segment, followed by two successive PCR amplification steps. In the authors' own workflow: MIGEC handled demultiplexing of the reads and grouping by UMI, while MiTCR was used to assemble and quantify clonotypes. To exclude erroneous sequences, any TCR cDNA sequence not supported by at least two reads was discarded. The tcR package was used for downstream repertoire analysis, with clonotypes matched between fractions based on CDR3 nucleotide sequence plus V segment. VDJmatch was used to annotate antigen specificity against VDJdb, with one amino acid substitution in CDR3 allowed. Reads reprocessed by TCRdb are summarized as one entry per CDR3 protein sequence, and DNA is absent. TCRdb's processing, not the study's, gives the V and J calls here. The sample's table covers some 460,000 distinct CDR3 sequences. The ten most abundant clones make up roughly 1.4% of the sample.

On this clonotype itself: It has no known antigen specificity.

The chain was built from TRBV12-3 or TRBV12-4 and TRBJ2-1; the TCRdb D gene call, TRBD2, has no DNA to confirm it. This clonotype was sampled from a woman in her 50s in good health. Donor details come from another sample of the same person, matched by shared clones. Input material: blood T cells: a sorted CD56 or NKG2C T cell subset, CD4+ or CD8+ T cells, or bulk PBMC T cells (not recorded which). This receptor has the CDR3 CASSPLAGWLFF.